This is a list of T cell receptor beta chains from one sample in a study of blood T cell repertoires in COVID-19. The assay was immunoSEQ multiplex PCR, and TCRdb's table has in-frame clones only and misses some. Of some 80,000 clones detected, about 76% appear once; the ten largest clones hold around 21%. The specimen was peripheral blood. The source of these receptors is an elderly woman with active or convalescent COVID-19. Both conserved end residues are part of each CDR3. Size is omitted from some rows. Given values are once, few, many or a class for expanded clones.

>TRBV5-6|16|TRBJ2-3|.
CASSLGLAGGTDTQYF
>TRBV6-5|15|TRBJ1-6|once
CASRTDRGLGSPLHF
>TRBV30|14|TRBJ2-3|.
CAWEASGSTDTQYF
>TRBV28|14|TRBJ2-1|.
CASIPPGGHNEQFF
>TRBV6-7|16|TRBJ2-7|.
CASSYSKGGKLYEQYF
>TRBV19|13|TRBJ1-1|.
CASTGLREFEAFF
>TRBV4-1|16|TRBJ2-7|.
CASSQDPPGFGYEQYF
>TRBV4-3|14|TRBJ2-1|.
CASSQDSRGHEQFF
>TRBV6-1|16|TRBJ1-1|.
CASSVRTEWRNTEAFF
>TRBV30|13|TRBJ2-1|.
CAWTSGLFNEQFF
>TRBV3-1/TRBV3-2|16|TRBJ1-4|once
CASHEGCRRTNEKLFF
>TRBV7-2|13|TRBJ1-3|.
CASSAGLGNTIYF
>TRBV10-1|13|TRBJ2-7|.
CASSEAGSYEQYF
>TRBV7-2|17|TRBJ2-5|.
CASSLATDRQGQETQYF
>TRBV7-3|16|TRBJ1-4|.
CASSFKQGATNEKLFF
>TRBV11-3|18|TRBJ1-1|.
CASSSSSVGAGKNTEAFF